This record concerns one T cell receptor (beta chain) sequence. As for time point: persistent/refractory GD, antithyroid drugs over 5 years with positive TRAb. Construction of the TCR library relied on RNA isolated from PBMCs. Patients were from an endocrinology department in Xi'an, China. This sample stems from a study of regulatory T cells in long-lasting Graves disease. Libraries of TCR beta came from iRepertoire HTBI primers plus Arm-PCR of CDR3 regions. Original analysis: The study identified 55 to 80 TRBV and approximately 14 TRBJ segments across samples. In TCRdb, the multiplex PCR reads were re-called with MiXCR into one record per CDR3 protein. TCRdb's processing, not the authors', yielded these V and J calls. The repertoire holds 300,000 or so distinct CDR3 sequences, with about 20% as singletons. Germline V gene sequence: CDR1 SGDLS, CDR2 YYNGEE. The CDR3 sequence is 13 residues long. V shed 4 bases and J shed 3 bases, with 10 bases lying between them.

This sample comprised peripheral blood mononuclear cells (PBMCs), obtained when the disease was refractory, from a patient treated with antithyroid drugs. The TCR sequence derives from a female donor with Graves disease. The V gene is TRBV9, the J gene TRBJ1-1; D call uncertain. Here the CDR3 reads CASSSSGDTEAFF. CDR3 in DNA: TGTGCCAGCAGCAGTTCCGGGGACACTGAAGCTTTCTTT.